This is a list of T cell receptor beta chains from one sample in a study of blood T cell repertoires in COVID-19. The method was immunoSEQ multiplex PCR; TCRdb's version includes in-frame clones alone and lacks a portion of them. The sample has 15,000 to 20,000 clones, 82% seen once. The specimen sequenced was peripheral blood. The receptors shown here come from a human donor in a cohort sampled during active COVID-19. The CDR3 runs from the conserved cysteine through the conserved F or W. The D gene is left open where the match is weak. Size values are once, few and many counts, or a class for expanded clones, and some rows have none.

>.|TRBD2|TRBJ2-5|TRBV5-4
TGTGCCAGCAGCCCTCCATTTAGCGGGAGAGCACAAGAGACCCAGTACTTC
CASSPPFSGRAQETQYF
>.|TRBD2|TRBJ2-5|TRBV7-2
TGTGCCAGCAGCTTTCTGGGACTAGCGTCGGAGACCCAGTACTTC
CASSFLGLASETQYF
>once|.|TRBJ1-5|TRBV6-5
TGTGCCAGCCGACGCGGGGTGGCGCAGCCCCAGCATTTT
CASRRGVAQPQHF
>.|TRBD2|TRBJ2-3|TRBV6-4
TGTGCCAGCAGTGACGGAGCGGGAGGGACAGATACGCAGTATTTT
CASSDGAGGTDTQYF
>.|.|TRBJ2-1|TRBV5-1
TGCGCCAGCAGCTTGGCCGTGATTAGCCAGACGGCTGAGCAGTTCTTC
CASSLAVISQTAEQFF
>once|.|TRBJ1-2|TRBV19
TGTGCCAGTAGACGGAGGAGCGGGGGAGAAGGCTACACCTTC
CASRRRSGGEGYTF
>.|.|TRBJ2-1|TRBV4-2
TGTGCCAGCAGCGCCTCGACTAGAGAGCAGTTCTTC
CASSASTREQFF
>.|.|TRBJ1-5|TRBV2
TGTGCCAGCAGTGAAGGCAGTATGAGCAATCAGCCCCAGCATTTT
CASSEGSMSNQPQHF
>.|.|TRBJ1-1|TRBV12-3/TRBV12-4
TGTGCCAGCAGTTGGGTCGGGGGGACTGAAGCTTTCTTT
CASSWVGGTEAFF
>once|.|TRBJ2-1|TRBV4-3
TGCGCCAGCAGCCAAGAACCTAGAATAGGGGCGAATGAGCAGTTCTTC
CASSQEPRIGANEQFF
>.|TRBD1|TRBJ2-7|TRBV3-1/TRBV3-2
TGTGCCAGCAGCTCGACGGGACAGACGAGCGAGCAGTACTTC
CASSSTGQTSEQYF
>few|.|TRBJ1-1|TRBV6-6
TGTGCCAGCAGTGTCGGACGGGGAACTGAAGCTTTCTTT
CASSVGRGTEAFF
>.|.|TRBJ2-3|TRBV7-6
TGTGCCAGCAGCCCGCCCACTCCCCACTTAACCACCCCGATGACAGATACGCAGTATTTT
CASSPPTPHLTTPMTDTQYF
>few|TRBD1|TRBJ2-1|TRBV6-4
TGTGCCAGCAGTGTGGGGGCAGGGGGTAGCAATGAGCAGTTCTTC
CASSVGAGGSNEQFF
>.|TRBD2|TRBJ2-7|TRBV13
TGTGCCAGCAGCTTAGGGCGGGGGGCCTACGAGCAGTACTTC
CASSLGRGAYEQYF
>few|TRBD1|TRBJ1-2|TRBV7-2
TGTGCCAGCAGCGGTCGAACAGGGGGCGATGGCTACACCTTC
CASSGRTGGDGYTF
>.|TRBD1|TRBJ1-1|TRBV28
TGTGCCAGCAGTTTTTCAGGGGGTCGAATGGCTTTCTTT
CASSFSGGRMAFF